This entry lists 9 T cell receptor beta chains sequenced from one sample in a study of breast tumors, draining lymph nodes, adjacent tissues. TCRdb fed the multiplex PCR reads into MiXCR, producing one record per CDR3 protein. The data hold 20,000 to 25,000 distinct CDR3 sequences, with around 41% observed a single time. What was sequenced was breast tumor tissue. The source is a female donor with breast cancer. Some clones in this sample may be carry-over from other donors' samples.

Ten or more counts support this clonotype. The gene calls are TRBV29-1 and TRBJ2-7; D is perhaps TRBD2 (6 bases). CDR1 is SQVTM and CDR2 is ANQGSEA in the germline V gene. V was trimmed by 4 bases and J by 2 bases, leaving 12 bases between them. The CDR3 runs to 13 residues. CDR3 sequence reads: CSVVAGPTYEQYF. CDR3 nucleotides: TGCAGCGTTGTCGCGGGGCCCACCTACGAGCAGTACTTC.

This chain uses TRBV7-9 with TRBJ1-6, with D perhaps matching TRBD1 (6 bases). This CDR3 comprises 14 residues. With 11 bases removed from V and 5 bases from J, the gap between germline ends came to 16 bases. Germline CDR1 reads SEHNR; CDR2 reads FQNEAQ (reference sequence). The DNA for the CDR3 is TGTGCCTCGCTTGGGGACACCGATAATTCACCCCTCCACTTT. Amino acid sequence: CASLGDTDNSPLHF.

The genes are TRBV7-3 and TRBJ1-5; TRBD1 agrees at 10 bases. The trim removed 2 bases at V and 1 base at J, leaving 11 bases unmatched. Germline V gives CDR1 SGHTA, CDR2 FQGTGA. The CDR3 length is 19 residues. The CDR3 DNA reads TGTGCCAGCAGCTTATTCGGGGGGACAGGGGCCAGAAGCAATCAGCCCCAGCATTTT. It yields the protein CASSLFGGTGARSNQPQHF.

This clonotype was seen at least ten times. The genes are TRBV4-3 and TRBJ2-1; D is undetermined. The CDR3 is made up of 15 amino acids. Germline V gene data show CDR1 as LGHNA and CDR2 as YSLEER. The V end was cut by 4 bases, the J end by 0 bases, with 10 bases between. The CDR3 bases are TGCGCCAGCAGCCGACGGGCCAGCTCCTACAATGAGCAGTTCTTC. It codes for CASSRRASSYNEQFF.

This clonotype was counted many times. The CDR3 region is CASTRDRDRNSPLHF. CDR3 DNA: TGTGCCAGCACCCGGGACAGGGACCGCAATTCACCCCTCCACTTT. The chain combines TRBV2 with TRBJ1-6; 9 nucleotides agree with TRBD1. V was clipped by 7 bases and J by 7 bases; unmatched bases: 8. Germline V gives CDR1 SNHLY, CDR2 FYNNEI. This CDR3 comprises 15 residues. The full variable domain, completed using reference TRBV2 and TRBJ1-6, is EPEVTQTPSHQVTQMGQEVILRCVPISNHLYFYWYRQILGQKVEFLVSFYNNEISEKSEIFDDQFSVERPDGSNFTLKIRSTKLEDSAMYFCASTRDRDRNSPLHFGNGTRLTVT.

The chain has TRBV7-9 and TRBJ1-1; a weak D match, TRBD1 (5 bases). Germline V gene data show CDR1 as SEHNR and CDR2 as FQNEAQ (reference sequence). Trimming removed 5 bases from V and 0 bases from J, with 10 bases in between. The CDR3 runs to 14 residues. The CDR3 here is CASSLPGLNTEAFF. The CDR3 nucleotides read TGTGCCAGCAGCCTCCCAGGGTTGAACACTGAAGCTTTCTTT.

V is TRBV6-1 and J is TRBJ2-3; possibly TRBD2 for D (6 bases). Germline loops: CDR1 MNHNS, CDR2 SASEGT. Trimming stripped 8 bases from V and 6 bases from J, with 21 bases between. This CDR3 is built from 15 residues. The CDR3 is CASSHGTGGLDTQYF. CDR3 in DNA: TGTGCCAGCTCCCACGGGACTGGCGGGTTGGATACGCAGTATTTT.

This clonotype was detected ten times or more. V and J are TRBV7-2 and TRBJ2-7, with 8 bases aligning to TRBD1. The germline gives CDR1 SGHTA, CDR2 FQGNSA. Trimming at V came to 6 bases and at J to 5 bases, leaving 6 bases not matched to a gene. The CDR3 is 13 residues long. The CDR3 DNA reads TGTGCCAGCAGTTTGGACAGGGTGGACGAGCAGTACTTC. It yields the protein CASSLDRVDEQYF.

The rearrangement links TRBV20-1 to TRBJ2-1; the match to TRBD1 covers 8 bases. J lost 9 bases, V lost 5 bases, and 12 bases had no gene match. Germline values: CDR1 DFQATT, CDR2 SNEGSKA (reference sequence). CDR3 length equals 14 residues. The CDR3: CSAPTGGSWTEQFF. CDR3 sequence (DNA): TGCAGTGCTCCTACAGGGGGTAGCTGGACTGAGCAGTTCTTC.